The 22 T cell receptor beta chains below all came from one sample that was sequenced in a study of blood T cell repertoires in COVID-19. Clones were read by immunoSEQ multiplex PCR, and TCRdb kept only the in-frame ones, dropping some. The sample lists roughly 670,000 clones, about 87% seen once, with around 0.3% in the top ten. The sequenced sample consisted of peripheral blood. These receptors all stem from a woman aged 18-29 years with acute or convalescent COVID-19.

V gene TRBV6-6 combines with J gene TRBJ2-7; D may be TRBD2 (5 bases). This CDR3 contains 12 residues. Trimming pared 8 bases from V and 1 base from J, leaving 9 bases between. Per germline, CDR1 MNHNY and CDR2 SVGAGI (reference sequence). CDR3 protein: CASEGPSYEQYF. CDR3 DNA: TGTGCCAGCGAGGGCCCATCCTACGAGCAGTACTTC.

The CDR3 loop reads CSGGAQGAEAFF. DNA for the CDR3: TGCAGCGGGGGGGCCCAGGGGGCTGAAGCTTTCTTT. The chain carries TRBV29-1 and TRBJ1-1, with 7 bases that match TRBD1. The CDR3 is 12 residues long. Germline V gene data show CDR1 as SQVTM and CDR2 as ANQGSEA. J gave up 6 bases and V 7 bases, and 8 bases lay outside the gene matches.

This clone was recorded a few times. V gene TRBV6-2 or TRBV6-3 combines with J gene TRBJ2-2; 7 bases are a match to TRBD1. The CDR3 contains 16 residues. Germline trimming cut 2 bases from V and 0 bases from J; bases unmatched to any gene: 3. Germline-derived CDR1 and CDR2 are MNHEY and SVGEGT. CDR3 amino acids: CASSYGDSPNTGELFF. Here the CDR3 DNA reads TGTGCCAGCAGTTACGGGGACAGCCCGAACACCGGGGAGCTGTTTTTT.

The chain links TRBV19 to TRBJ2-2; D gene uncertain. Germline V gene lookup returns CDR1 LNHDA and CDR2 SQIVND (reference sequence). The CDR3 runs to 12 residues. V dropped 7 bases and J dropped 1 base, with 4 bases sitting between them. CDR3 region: CASTLNTGELFF. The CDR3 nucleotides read TGTGCCAGTACTCTGAACACCGGGGAGCTGTTTTTT.

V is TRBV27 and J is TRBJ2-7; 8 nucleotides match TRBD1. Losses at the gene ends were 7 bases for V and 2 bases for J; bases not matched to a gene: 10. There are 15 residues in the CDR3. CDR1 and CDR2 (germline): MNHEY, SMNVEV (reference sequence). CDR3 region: CASTPRTGSPYEQYF. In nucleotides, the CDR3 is TGTGCCAGCACCCCAAGGACAGGGTCACCCTACGAGCAGTACTTC.

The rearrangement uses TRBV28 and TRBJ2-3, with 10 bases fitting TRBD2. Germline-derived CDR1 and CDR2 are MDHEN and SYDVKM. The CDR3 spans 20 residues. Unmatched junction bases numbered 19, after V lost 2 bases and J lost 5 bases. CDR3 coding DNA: TGTGCCAGCAGTTTACCCTACCGAGGTGTAAGCGGGGGGGCCCTAGATACGCAGTATTTT. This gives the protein CASSLPYRGVSGGALDTQYF.

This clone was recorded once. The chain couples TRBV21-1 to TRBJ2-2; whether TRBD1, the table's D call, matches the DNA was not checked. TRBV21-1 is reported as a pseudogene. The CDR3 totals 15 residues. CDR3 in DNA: TGTGCCAGCAGCAGCCGGGACAGGGGCACCGGGGAGCTGTTTTTT. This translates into CASSSRDRGTGELFF.

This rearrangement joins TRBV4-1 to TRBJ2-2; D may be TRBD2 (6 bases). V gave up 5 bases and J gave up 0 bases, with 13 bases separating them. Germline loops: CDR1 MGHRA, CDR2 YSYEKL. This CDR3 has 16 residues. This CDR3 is CASSSFGGPNTGELFF. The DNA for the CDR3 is TGCGCCAGCAGCTCCTTCGGGGGACCGAACACCGGGGAGCTGTTTTTT.

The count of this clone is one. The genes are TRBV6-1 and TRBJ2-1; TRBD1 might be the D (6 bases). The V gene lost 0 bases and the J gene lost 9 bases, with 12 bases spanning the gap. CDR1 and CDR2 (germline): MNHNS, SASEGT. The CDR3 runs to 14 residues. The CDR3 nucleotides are TGTGCCAGCAGTGAAGCTGGGACAACCAGTGAGCAGTTCTTC. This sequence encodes CASSEAGTTSEQFF.

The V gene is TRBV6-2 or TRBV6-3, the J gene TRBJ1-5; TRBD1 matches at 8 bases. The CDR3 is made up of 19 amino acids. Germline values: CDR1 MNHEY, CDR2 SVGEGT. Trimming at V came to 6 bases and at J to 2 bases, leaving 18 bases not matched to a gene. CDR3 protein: CASSTVPGQVSGGNQPQHF. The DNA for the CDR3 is TGTGCCAGCAGCACCGTCCCGGGACAGGTTTCGGGTGGCAATCAGCCCCAGCATTTT.

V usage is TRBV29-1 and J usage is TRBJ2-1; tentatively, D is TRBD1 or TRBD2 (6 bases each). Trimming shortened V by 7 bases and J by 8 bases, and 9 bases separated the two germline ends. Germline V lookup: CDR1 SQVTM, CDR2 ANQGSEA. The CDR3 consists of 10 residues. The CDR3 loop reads CSAGDYEQFF. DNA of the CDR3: TGCAGCGCAGGGGACTATGAGCAGTTCTTC.

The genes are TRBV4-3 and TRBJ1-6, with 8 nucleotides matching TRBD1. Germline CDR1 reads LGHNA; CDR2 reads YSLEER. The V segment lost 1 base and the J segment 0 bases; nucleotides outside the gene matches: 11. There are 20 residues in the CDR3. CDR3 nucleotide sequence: TGCGCCAGCAGCCAAGTGGACAGGGCTTTCCAATTCTCCTATAATTCACCCCTCCACTTT. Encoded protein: CASSQVDRAFQFSYNSPLHF.

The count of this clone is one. CDR3 nucleotides: TGTGCCAGCAGCTCAGGGACAGGGACAAACAACTATGGCTACACCTTC. Its translation is CASSSGTGTNNYGYTF. The chain has TRBV5-4 and TRBJ1-2, with 9 bases lining up with TRBD1. CDR1 is SGHNT, CDR2 YYREEE, per germline (reference sequence). With 3 bases clipped from V and 2 bases from J, the junction kept 8 bases outside the gene matches. This CDR3 comprises 16 residues.

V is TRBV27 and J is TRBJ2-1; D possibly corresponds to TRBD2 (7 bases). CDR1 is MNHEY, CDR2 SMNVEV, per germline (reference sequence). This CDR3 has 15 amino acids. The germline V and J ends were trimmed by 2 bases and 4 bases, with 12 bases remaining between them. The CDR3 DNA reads TGTGCCAGCAGTTTAGGAGGGGGGGCGTACAATGAGCAGTTCTTC. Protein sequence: CASSLGGGAYNEQFF.

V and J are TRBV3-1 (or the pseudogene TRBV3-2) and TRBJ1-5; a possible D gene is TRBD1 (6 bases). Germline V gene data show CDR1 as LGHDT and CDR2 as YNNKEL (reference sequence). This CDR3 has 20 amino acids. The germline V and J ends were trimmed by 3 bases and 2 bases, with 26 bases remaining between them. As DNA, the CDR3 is TGTGCCAGCAGCCAGGCCATTTACGGGACAATCCACATTGGCAATCAGCCCCAGCATTTT. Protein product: CASSQAIYGTIHIGNQPQHF.

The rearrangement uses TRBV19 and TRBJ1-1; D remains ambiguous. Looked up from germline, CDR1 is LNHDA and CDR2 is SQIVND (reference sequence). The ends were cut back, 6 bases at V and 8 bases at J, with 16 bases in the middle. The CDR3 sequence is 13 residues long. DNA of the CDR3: TGTGCCAGTAGCCCGCCCGGGGTTGCCGAAGCTTTCTTT. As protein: CASSPPGVAEAFF.

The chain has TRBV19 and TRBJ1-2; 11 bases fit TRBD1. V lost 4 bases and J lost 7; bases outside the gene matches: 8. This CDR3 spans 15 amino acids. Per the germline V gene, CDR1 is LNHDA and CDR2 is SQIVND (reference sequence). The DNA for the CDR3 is TGTGCCAGTAGTACCAAGGGGACAGGGGGAATTGGCTACACCTTC. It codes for CASSTKGTGGIGYTF.

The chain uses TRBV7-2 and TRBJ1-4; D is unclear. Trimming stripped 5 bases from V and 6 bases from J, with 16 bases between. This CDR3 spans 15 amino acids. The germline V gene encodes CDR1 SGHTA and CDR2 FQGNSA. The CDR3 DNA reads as TGTGCCAGCAGCCCTCGGCCCGGGTTCTATGAAAAACTGTTTTTT. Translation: CASSPRPGFYEKLFF.

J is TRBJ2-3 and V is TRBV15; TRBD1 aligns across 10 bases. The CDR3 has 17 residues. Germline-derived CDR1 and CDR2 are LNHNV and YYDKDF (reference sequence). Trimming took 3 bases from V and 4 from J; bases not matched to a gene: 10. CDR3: CATSSLGQGIVADTQYF. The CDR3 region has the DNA TGTGCCACCAGCAGCCTGGGACAGGGGATTGTGGCAGATACGCAGTATTTT.

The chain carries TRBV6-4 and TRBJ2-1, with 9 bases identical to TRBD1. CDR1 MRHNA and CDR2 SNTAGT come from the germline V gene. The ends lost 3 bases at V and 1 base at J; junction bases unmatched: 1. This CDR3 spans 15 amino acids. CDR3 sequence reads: CASSETGGSYNEQFF. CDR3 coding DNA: TGTGCCAGCAGTGAGACAGGGGGGTCCTACAATGAGCAGTTCTTC.

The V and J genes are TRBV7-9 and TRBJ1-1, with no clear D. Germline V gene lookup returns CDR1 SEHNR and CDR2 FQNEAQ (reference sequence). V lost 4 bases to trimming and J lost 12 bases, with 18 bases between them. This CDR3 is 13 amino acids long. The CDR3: CASSSRWFGDTFF. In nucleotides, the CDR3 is TGTGCCAGCAGCTCCCGGTGGTTCGGTGATACTTTCTTT.

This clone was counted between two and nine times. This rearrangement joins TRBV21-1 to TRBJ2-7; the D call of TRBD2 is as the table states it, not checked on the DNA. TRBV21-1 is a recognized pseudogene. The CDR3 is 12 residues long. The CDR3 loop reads CAGDGGHYEQYF. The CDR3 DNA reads TGTGCCGGGGACGGGGGGCACTACGAGCAGTACTTC.